The next 13 T cell receptor beta chains were all read from a single sample in a study of persistence of HIV-infected CD4 T cells. The libraries were made with immunoSEQ version 4 in survey mode. Sequenced by immunoSEQ multiplex PCR; TCRdb stores in-frame clones only, minus some. The data contain approximately 46,000 clones, 85% to 90% of them seen just once; the ten biggest clones take up about 3%. Their specific antigens are unknown. Anti-CD3/anti-CD28 beads served as a nonspecific positive control stimulus. Responding CD4+ T cells were sorted by upregulation of both CD40 ligand and CD69. The sequencing used CD4+ T cells sorted from PBMCs after roughly 18-hour stimulation, collected from a patient who received antiretroviral therapy. Every receptor here comes from an adult woman with HIV who was CMV-seropositive.

The chain links TRBV28 to TRBJ1-3; 9 nucleotides line up with TRBD1. The length of the CDR3 is 16 residues. J gave up 0 bases and V 5 bases, and 5 bases lay outside the gene matches. Germline V gives CDR1 MDHEN, CDR2 SYDVKM. CDR3 coding DNA: TGTGCCAGCAGTCGGACAGGGGTCCTCTCTGGAAACACCATATATTTT. This translates into CASSRTGVLSGNTIYF.

The V call is TRBV11-3, the J call TRBJ1-1; a weak D match, TRBD1 (5 bases). Germline V gives CDR1 SGHNT, CDR2 YENEEA. Trimming removed 5 bases at V and 5 bases at J, with 12 bases between. CDR3 length equals 13 residues. The CDR3 sequence: CASSQTVGTEAFF. For the CDR3, the DNA is TGTGCCAGCAGCCAGACAGTGGGGACTGAAGCTTTCTTT.

This clone was observed a few times. The V and J genes are TRBV3-1 (or the pseudogene TRBV3-2) and TRBJ1-5; maybe TRBD1 (5 bases). Between the trimmed V and J ends, which lost 10 bases and 3 bases, there was a span of 13 bases. Germline-derived CDR1 and CDR2 are LGHDT and YNNKEL (reference sequence). This CDR3 is built from 13 residues. Here the CDR3 reads CATGLGPNQPQHF. Here the CDR3 DNA reads TGTGCCACGGGGCTGGGGCCCAATCAGCCCCAGCATTTT.

The chain combines TRBV9 with TRBJ2-1, with D possibly TRBD1 on 6 matching bases. V lost 4 bases and J 3 bases, leaving 14 bases between the germline ends. The CDR3 length is 15 residues. Germline V gene lookup returns CDR1 SGDLS and CDR2 YYNGEE. The CDR3 is CASSLMGDNYNEQFF. In nucleotides, the CDR3 is TGTGCCAGCAGCCTCATGGGGGACAACTACAATGAGCAGTTCTTC.

V gene TRBV19 combines with J gene TRBJ1-2, with TRBD1 matching 8 bases. Trimming cost V 2 bases and J 6 bases; bases outside gene matches: 8. This CDR3 spans 15 amino acids. Germline loops: CDR1 LNHDA, CDR2 SQIVND (reference sequence). CDR3 amino acids: CASSISLRTGNGYTF. CDR3 bases: TGTGCCAGTAGTATATCCTTAAGGACAGGGAATGGCTACACCTTC.

The chain links TRBV9 to TRBJ2-7; D might be TRBD2 (5 bases). V was cut by 0 bases and J by 2 bases, with 12 bases left in between. The CDR3 is made up of 15 amino acids. Per the germline V gene, CDR1 is SGDLS and CDR2 is YYNGEE. The CDR3 DNA reads as TGTGCCAGCAGCGTAGAACCGGACTCCACCTACGAGCAGTACTTC. Protein sequence: CASSVEPDSTYEQYF.

This clone was picked up one time. The chain employs TRBV5-1 and TRBJ2-3; D may correspond to TRBD1 or TRBD2 (6 bases each). The ends were cut back, 0 bases at V and 1 base at J, with 15 bases in the middle. Germline V lookup: CDR1 SGHRS, CDR2 YFSETQ. This CDR3 is 17 amino acids long. The CDR3 region has the DNA TGCGCCAGCAGCTTGGATTCGGGGGCTTGGGGCACAGATACGCAGTATTTT. Its translation: CASSLDSGAWGTDTQYF. The entire variable domain, with the rest obtained from reference TRBV5-1 and TRBJ2-3, is as follows: KAGVTQTPRYLIKTRGQQVTLSCSPISGHRSVSWYQQTPGQGLQFLFEYFSETQRNKGNFPGRFSGRQFSNSRSEMNVSTLELGDSALYLCASSLDSGAWGTDTQYFGPGTRLTVL.

V is TRBV5-1 and J is TRBJ2-3, with a weak D call TRBD1 (6 bases). CDR1 and CDR2 from the germline V gene are SGHRS and YFSETQ. CDR3 length: 15 residues. V dropped 3 bases and J dropped 1 base, with 12 bases sitting between them. CDR3 residues: CASSYQGSGTDTQYF. DNA of the CDR3: TGCGCCAGCAGCTACCAGGGGTCGGGCACAGATACGCAGTATTTT.

The CDR3 DNA sequence: TGCGCCAGCAGCCGACTAGCCGACACCGGGGAGCTGTTTTTT. Its translation: CASSRLADTGELFF. The chain is built from TRBV5-1 and TRBJ2-2; 7 bases align to TRBD2. The junction had 3 bases not matched to a gene; V was cut back by 4 bases and J by 3 bases. The CDR3 is 14 residues long. The germline CDR1 and CDR2 sequences are SGHRS and YFSETQ.

This sequence joins TRBV6-1 and TRBJ2-7; 11 bases map to TRBD2. The CDR3 is 16 residues long. V was pared by 4 bases and J by 2 bases, with 7 bases of the junction left unmatched. Germline V gives CDR1 MNHNS, CDR2 SASEGT. The CDR3 nucleotides read TGTGCCAGCAGTGCCCGGGGGACTAGCGGAACCTACGAGCAGTACTTC. It specifies CASSARGTSGTYEQYF.

The chain combines TRBV30 with TRBJ1-1; unclear D gene. V dropped 3 bases and J dropped 7 bases, with 9 bases sitting between them. The CDR3 is made up of 11 amino acids. Germline assignment: CDR1 GTSNPN and CDR2 SVGIG (reference sequence). CDR3 residues: CAWRKEIEAFF. CDR3 nucleotide sequence: TGTGCCTGGAGGAAGGAGATTGAAGCTTTCTTT.

This clone was seen only a few times. The chain couples TRBV5-1 to TRBJ1-1; a weak D match, TRBD1 (6 bases). Germline V gene data show CDR1 as SGHRS and CDR2 as YFSETQ. With 4 bases removed from V and 0 bases from J, the gap between germline ends came to 16 bases. The CDR3 length is 16 residues. This CDR3 reads CASSPLQGSLNTEAFF. DNA of the CDR3: TGCGCCAGCAGCCCGTTACAGGGATCCCTGAACACTGAAGCTTTCTTT. The complete variable domain, with remaining parts taken from reference TRBV5-1 and TRBJ1-1, reads KAGVTQTPRYLIKTRGQQVTLSCSPISGHRSVSWYQQTPGQGLQFLFEYFSETQRNKGNFPGRFSGRQFSNSRSEMNVSTLELGDSALYLCASSPLQGSLNTEAFFGQGTRLTVV.

The gene calls are TRBV15 and TRBJ1-3; tentatively, D is TRBD1 (5 bases). Germline-derived CDR1 and CDR2 are LNHNV and YYDKDF (reference sequence). V lost 0 bases and J lost 4, with 13 bases in between. This CDR3 is 16 amino acids long. As DNA, the CDR3 is TGTGCCACCAGCAGAGATACTTCGGGGGTAGGAAACACCATATATTTT. Amino acids: CATSRDTSGVGNTIYF.